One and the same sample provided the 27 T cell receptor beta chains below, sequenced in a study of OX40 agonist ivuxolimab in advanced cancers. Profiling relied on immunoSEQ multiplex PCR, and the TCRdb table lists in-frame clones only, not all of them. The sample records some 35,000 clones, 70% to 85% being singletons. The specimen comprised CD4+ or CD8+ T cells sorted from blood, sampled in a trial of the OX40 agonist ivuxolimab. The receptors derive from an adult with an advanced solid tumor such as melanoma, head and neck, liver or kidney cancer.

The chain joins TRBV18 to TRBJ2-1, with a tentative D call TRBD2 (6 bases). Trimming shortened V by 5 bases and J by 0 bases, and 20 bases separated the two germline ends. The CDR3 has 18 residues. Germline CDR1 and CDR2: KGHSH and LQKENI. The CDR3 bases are TGTGCCAGCTCAAGAGAAAATCTAGCGCCGAGCTCCTACAATGAGCAGTTCTTC. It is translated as CASSRENLAPSSYNEQFF. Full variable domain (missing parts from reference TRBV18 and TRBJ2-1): NAGVMQNPRHLVRRRGQEARLRCSPMKGHSHVYWYRQLPEEGLKFMVYLQKENIIDESGMPKERFSAEFPKEGPSILRIQQVVRGDSAAYFCASSRENLAPSSYNEQFFGPGTRLTVL.

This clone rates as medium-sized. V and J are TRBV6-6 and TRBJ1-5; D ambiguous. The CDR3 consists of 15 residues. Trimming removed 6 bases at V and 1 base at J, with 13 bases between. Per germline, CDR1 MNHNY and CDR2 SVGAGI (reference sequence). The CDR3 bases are TGTGCCAGCAGACCGGAAGTGGGGAGCAATCAGCCCCAGCATTTT. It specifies CASRPEVGSNQPQHF.

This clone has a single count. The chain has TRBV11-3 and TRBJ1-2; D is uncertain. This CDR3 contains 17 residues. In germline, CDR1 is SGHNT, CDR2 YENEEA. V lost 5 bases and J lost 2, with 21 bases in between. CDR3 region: CASSPRVIDKSNYGYTF. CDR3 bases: TGTGCCAGCAGCCCCCGCGTTATCGACAAATCCAACTATGGCTACACCTTC.

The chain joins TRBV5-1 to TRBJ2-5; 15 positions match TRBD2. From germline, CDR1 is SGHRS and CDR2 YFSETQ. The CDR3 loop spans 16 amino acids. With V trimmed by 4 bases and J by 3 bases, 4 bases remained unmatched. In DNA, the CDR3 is TGCGCCAGCAGCCGCCGGACTAGCGGGAGGGAAGAGACCCAGTACTTC. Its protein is CASSRRTSGREETQYF.

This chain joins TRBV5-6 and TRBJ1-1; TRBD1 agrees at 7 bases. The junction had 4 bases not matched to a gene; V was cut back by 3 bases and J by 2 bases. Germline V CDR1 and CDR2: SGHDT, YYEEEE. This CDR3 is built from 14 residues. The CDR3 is CASSSGDSNTEAFF. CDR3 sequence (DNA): TGTGCCAGCAGCTCCGGGGACAGCAACACTGAAGCTTTCTTT.

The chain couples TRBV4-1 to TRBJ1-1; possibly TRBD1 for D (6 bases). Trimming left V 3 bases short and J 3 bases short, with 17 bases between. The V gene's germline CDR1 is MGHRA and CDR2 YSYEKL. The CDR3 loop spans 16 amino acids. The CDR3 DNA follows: TGCGCCAGCAGCCACCCGGACAGTTGGGAAGACACTGAAGCTTTCTTT. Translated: CASSHPDSWEDTEAFF.

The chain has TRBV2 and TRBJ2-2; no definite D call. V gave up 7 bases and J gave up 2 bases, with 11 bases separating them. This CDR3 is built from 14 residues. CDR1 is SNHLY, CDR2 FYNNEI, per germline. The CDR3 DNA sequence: TGTGCCAGCATAGGGCGGAAAAACACCGGGGAGCTGTTTTTT. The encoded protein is CASIGRKNTGELFF.

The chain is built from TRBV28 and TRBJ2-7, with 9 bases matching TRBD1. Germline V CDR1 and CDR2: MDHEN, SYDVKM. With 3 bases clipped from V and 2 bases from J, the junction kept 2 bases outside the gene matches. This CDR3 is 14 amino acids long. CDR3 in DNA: TGTGCCAGCAGTTTCGGGACAGGGCCCTACGAGCAGTACTTC. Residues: CASSFGTGPYEQYF.

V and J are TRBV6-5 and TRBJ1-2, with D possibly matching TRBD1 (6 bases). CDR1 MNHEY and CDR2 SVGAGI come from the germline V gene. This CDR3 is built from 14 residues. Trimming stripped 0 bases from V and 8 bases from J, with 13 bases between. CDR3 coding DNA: TGTGCCAGCAGTTACTCGATGGGGGGCAGCGGCTACACCTTC. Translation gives CASSYSMGGSGYTF.

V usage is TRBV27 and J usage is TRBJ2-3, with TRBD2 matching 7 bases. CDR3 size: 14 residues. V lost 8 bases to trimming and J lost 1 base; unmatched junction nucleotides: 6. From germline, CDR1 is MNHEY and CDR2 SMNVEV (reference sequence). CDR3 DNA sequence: TGTGCCAGCTCCTTAGCGGGCGGCACAGATACGCAGTATTTT. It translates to CASSLAGGTDTQYF.

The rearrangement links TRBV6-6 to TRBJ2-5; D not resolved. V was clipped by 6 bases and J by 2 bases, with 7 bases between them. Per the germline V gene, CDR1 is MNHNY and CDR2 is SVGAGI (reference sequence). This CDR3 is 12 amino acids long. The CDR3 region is CASRGGQETQYF. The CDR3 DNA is TGTGCCAGCAGGGGCGGACAAGAGACCCAGTACTTC.

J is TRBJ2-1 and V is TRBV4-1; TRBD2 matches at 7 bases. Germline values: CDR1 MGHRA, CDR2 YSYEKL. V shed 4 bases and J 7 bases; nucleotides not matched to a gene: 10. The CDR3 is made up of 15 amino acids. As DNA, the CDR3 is TGCGCCAGCAGCCCCTTAGAGGGAGGGAGTAATGAGCAGTTCTTC. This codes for CASSPLEGGSNEQFF.

CDR3 nucleotides: TGTGCCAGCAGCTTAAGGGGAGAGACCCAGTACTTC. It codes for CASSLRGETQYF. The gene calls are TRBV11-3 and TRBJ2-5; D may be TRBD1 (5 bases). In germline, CDR1 is SGHNT, CDR2 YENEEA. The CDR3 sequence is 12 residues long. V lost 2 bases and J 4 bases, leaving 5 bases between the germline ends.

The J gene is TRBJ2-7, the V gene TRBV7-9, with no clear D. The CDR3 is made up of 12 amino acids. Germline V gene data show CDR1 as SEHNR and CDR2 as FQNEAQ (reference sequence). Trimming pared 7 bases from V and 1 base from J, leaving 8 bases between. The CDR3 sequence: CASNSDSYEQYF. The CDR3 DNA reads TGTGCCAGCAACTCCGATTCCTACGAGCAGTACTTC.

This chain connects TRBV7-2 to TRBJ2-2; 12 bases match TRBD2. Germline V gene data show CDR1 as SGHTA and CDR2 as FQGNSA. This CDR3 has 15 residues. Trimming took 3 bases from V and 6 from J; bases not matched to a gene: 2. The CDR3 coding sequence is TGTGCCAGCAGCTTCACTAGCGGGGGGTCCGGGGAGCTGTTTTTT. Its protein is CASSFTSGGSGELFF.

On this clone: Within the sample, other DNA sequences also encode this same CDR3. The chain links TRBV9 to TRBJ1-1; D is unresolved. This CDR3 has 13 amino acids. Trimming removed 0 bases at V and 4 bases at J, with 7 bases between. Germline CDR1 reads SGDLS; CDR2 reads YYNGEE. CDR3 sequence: CASSVGGSTEAFF. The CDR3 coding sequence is TGTGCCAGCAGCGTAGGGGGTTCCACTGAAGCTTTCTTT.

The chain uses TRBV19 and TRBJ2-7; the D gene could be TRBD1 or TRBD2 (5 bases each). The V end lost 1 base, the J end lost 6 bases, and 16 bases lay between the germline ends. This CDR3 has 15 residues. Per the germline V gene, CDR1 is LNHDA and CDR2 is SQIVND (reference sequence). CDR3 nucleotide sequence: TGTGCCAGTAGTATAGGAGGGGCGGACCTAGTCGAGCAGTACTTC. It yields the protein CASSIGGADLVEQYF.

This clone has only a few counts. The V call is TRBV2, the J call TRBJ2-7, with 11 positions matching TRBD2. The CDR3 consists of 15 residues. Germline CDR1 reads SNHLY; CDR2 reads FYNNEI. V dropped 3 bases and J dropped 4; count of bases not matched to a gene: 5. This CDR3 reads CASSDPSSGGYEQYF. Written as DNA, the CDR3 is TGTGCCAGCAGTGATCCCTCTAGCGGGGGGTACGAGCAGTACTTC.

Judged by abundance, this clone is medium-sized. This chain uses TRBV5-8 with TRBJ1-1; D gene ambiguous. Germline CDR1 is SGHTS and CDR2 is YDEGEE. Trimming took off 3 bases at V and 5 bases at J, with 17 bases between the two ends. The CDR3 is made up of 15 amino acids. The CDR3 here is CASSSSLGLGTEAFF. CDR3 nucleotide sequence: TGTGCCAGCAGCTCCTCACTTGGCCTGGGGACTGAAGCTTTCTTT.

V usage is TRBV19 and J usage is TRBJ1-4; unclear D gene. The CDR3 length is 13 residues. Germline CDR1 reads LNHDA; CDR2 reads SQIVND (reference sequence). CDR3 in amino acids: CAAGWPGYEKLFF. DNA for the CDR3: TGTGCTGCGGGGTGGCCGGGATATGAAAAACTGTTTTTT.

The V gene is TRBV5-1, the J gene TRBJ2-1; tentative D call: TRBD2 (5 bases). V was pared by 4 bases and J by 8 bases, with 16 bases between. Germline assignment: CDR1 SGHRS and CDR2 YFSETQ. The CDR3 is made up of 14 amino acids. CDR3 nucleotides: TGCGCCAGCAGCCCTGGACTGTCGCGGTATGAGCAGTTCTTC. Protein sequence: CASSPGLSRYEQFF.

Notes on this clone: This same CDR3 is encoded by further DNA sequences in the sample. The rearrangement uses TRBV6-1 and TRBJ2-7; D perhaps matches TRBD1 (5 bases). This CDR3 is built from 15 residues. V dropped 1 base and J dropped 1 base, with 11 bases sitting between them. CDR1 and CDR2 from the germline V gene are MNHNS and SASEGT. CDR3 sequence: CASSEGRGPSYEQYF. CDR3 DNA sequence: TGTGCCAGCAGTGAAGGAAGGGGCCCTTCCTACGAGCAGTACTTC.

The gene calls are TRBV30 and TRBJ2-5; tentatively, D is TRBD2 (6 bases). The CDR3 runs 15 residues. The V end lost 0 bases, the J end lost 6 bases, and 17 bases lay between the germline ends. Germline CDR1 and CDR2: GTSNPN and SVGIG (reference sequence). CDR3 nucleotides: TGTGCCTGGAGTGTCCCGGAGGGCGGTGTAAAGACCCAGTACTTC. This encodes CAWSVPEGGVKTQYF. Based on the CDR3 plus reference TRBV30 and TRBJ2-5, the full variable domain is SQTIHQWPATLVQPVGSPLSLECTVEGTSNPNLYWYRQAAGRGLQLLFYSVGIGQISSEVPQNLSASRPQDRQFILSSKKLLLSDSGFYLCAWSVPEGGVKTQYFGPGTRLLVL.

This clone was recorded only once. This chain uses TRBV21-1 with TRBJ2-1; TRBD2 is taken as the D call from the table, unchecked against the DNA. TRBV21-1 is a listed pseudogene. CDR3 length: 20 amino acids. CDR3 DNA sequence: TGTGCCAGCAGCGCTAGAGCGGGGGGGCCTCCCGATAGCTCCTACAATGAGCAGTTCTTC. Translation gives CASSARAGGPPDSSYNEQFF.

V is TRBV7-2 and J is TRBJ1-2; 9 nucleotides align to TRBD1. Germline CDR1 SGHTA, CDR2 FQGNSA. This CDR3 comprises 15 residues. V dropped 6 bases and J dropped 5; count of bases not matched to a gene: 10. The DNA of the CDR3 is TGTGCCAGCAGTAAGAGGACAGGGGAGGATTATGGCTACACCTTC. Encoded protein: CASSKRTGEDYGYTF.

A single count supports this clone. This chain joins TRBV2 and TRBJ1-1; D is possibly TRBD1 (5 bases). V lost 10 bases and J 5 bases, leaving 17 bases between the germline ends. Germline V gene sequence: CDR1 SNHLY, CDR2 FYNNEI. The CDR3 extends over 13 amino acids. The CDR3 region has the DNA TGTGCCACCCGGGGAGGGGAGGGGACTGAAGCTTTCTTT. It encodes CATRGGEGTEAFF.

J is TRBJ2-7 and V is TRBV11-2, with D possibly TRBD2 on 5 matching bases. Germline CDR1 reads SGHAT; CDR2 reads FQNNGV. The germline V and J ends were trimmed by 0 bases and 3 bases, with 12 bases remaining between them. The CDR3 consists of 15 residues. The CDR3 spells CASSLEMEVVYEQYF. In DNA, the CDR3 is TGTGCCAGCAGCTTAGAAATGGAGGTCGTCTACGAGCAGTACTTC.